The present entry profiles one T cell receptor beta chain with its context. The antigen remains undetermined. V was clipped by 8 bases and J by 6 bases; unmatched bases: 5. From germline, CDR1 is WSHSY and CDR2 SAAADI. This CDR3 region has 14 residues. Peripheral blood genomic DNA, not sorted cells or RNA, was the template. The data were taken from a study of T cell repertoires in aging, cancer and after chemotherapy. Background on the study: Over several months to years, re-sampled healthy donor repertoires clearly shared clones.

TRB rearrangements spanning V, D and J were amplified using mixed TRB-A/B primers. A single record per CDR3 protein comes from TCRdb applying MiXCR to the multiplex PCR reads. Found here are about 13,000 distinct CDR3 sequences, roughly 36% of them singletons; the top ten hold about 6.9%. Study-wide results and caveats: Untreated cancer patients had significantly lower blood TCR diversity than age-matched healthy donors. Healthy donors lost TCR diversity with age mainly through richness, cancer patients through richness and evenness.

This receptor was identified in a human donor in good health. The donor label of this sample is uncertain. The V call is TRBV10-2, the J call TRBJ2-1; 12 bases are a match to TRBD2. Sample: blood. The CDR3 nucleotides are TGCGCCAGCCGACTAGCGGGAGTAATCAATGAGCAGTTCTTC. As protein: CASRLAGVINEQFF.